This TCR beta chain comes out of a study of T cells expressing NK-cell markers. General study findings and limits: Among several donors, these clonotypes also ranked first in the CD3+CD56-NKG2C+ fraction. Nothing established the HCMV specificity of expanded NKG2C+ T cell clones.

A note on this clonotype: Its antigen is still unknown.

Reprocessing the 5' RACE reads, TCRdb reports a single entry for every CDR3 protein and omits DNA. This table holds about 390,000 distinct CDR3 sequences. The clonotype was recovered from a woman aged 45-59 years in good health. Sequenced input: blood T cells: a sorted CD56 or NKG2C T cell subset, CD4+ or CD8+ T cells, or bulk PBMC T cells (not recorded which).

CDR3 sequence reads: CAWVPGGQETQYF. The chain is built from TRBV30 and TRBJ2-5; the TRBD2 assignment by TCRdb is unverifiable without DNA. Per germline, CDR1 GTSNPN and CDR2 SVGIG (reference sequence). The CDR3 consists of 13 residues.